The T cell receptor (beta chain) under discussion was sequenced for a study of blood T cell repertoires in COVID-19. Turning to the study itself: COVID-19 samples collected from the United States, Italy and Spain covered acute and convalescent phases.

Participants' own reports of clinical history determined their cohort assignment. Cohort 3 donors were reported recovered after two negative PCRs, clearance, or symptom resolution. Source study methods: Estimation of nucleated cell counts relied on the amplification of reference gene primers. Using immunoSEQ multiplex PCR, the repertoire was profiled, and TCRdb retains in-frame clones only, with some absent. That table furnishes V, J and clone size, whereas the DNA furnished D and trimming. The data show about 300,000 clones, 70% to 90% seen once. The source material was PBMCs or T cells enriched from blood (not recorded which). The TCR originated in a man younger than 45 who had recovered from COVID-19.

The DNA for the CDR3 is TGTGCCAGCAGCGATACACAGGGGGAGCTGTTTTTT. Protein product: CASSDTQGELFF. This chain connects TRBV7-3 to TRBJ2-2, with D unresolved. Per germline, CDR1 SGHTA and CDR2 FQGTGA. Trimming took 5 bases from V and 8 from J, leaving 9 bases between them. The CDR3 has 12 amino acids.